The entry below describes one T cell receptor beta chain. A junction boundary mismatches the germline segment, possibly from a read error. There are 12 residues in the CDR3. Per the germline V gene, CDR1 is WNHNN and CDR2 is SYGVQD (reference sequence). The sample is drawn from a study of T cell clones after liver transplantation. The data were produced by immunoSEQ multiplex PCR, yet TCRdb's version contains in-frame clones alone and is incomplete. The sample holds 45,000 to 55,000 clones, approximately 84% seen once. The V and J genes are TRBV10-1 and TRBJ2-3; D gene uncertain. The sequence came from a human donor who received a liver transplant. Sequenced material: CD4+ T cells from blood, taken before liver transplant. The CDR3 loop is CASSELEDTQYF. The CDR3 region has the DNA TGCGCCAGCAGCGAGTTGGAAGATACGCAGTATTTT.